These T cell receptor beta chains were read from a single sample in a study of T cells in localized non-small cell lung cancer. Generated by immunoSEQ multiplex PCR, the TCRdb table keeps only in-frame clones and is missing some. The table has approximately 28,000 clones, roughly 80% seen once. Sequenced material: peripheral blood mononuclear cells, taken before any cancer treatment. All receptors come from a man aged 35-75 years with stage III lung adenocarcinoma. Both conserved end residues are part of each CDR3. D genes are given only for firm matches. Clone size is not always given. Where it is, it says once, few, many or a class for expanded clones.

medium-sized	NA	TRBV9	TRBJ2-1	TGTGCCAGCACCAGTCAAGGACAGGAGCAGTTCTTC	CASTSQGQEQFF
NA	TRBD2	TRBV11-3	TRBJ2-3	TGTGCCAGCAGCTTGGGGGGGAATACGCAGTATTTT	CASSLGGNTQYF
NA	NA	TRBV6-5	TRBJ1-2	TGTGCCAGCAGTTATTGGGGAGGGGGGGAAGAAGGCTACACCTTC	CASSYWGGGEEGYTF
few	NA	TRBV5-6	TRBJ1-6	TGTGCCAGCAGCGCTCGGGACATTGGGTATTCACCCCTCCACTTT	CASSARDIGYSPLHF
NA	TRBD2	TRBV28	TRBJ2-5	TGTGCCAGCAGCTCAATAACTAGCGCTAATGGAGAGACCCAGTACTTC	CASSSITSANGETQYF
NA	NA	TRBV7-9	TRBJ2-7	TGTGCCAGCAGCTTAGAGGGAATCACCTACGAGCAGTACTTC	CASSLEGITYEQYF
once	NA	TRBV15	TRBJ1-2	TGTGCCACCAGCGGCCGCCCCCCTAGGGATGGCTACACCTTC	CATSGRPPRDGYTF
NA	NA	TRBV20-1	TRBJ1-1	TGCAGTGCTAGAGGGCGTGGGGAAGCTTTCTTT	CSARGRGEAFF
NA	NA	TRBV5-4	TRBJ2-5	TGTGCCAGCAGCTACGGTGGTTCGCGAGAGACCCAGTACTTC	CASSYGGSRETQYF
NA	NA	TRBV10-2	TRBJ1-6	TGCGCCAGCATCGAGGCGGGAGGGATTTCACCCCTCCACTTT	CASIEAGGISPLHF
few	NA	TRBV29-1	TRBJ2-5	TGCAGCGTCGGACACCGCTGGGAGACCCAGTACTTC	CSVGHRWETQYF
few	NA	TRBV7-9	TRBJ1-3	TGTGCCAGCACCCTGTTGAGCACCATATATTTT	CASTLLSTIYF
once	NA	TRBV5-1	TRBJ2-7	TGCGCCAGCAGTAATGGATACGAGCAGTACTTC	CASSNGYEQYF
NA	TRBD1	TRBV6-5	TRBJ2-2	TGTGCCAGCAGGATCGGACAGGGTTTCACCGGGGAGCTGTTTTTT	CASRIGQGFTGELFF
NA	NA	TRBV4-1	TRBJ1-2	TGCGCCAGCAGCCAAGACTTCCCCGGGGTTGACTATGGCTACACCTTC	CASSQDFPGVDYGYTF
NA	NA	TRBV10-3	TRBJ1-5	TGTGCCATCAGTGATTTTGGGGGCGGCAATCAGCCCCAGCATTTT	CAISDFGGGNQPQHF
NA	NA	TRBV6-1	TRBJ1-3	TGTGCCAGCAGGACATTCAGCGGAAACACCATATATTTT	CASRTFSGNTIYF
once	NA	TRBV9	TRBJ1-1	TGTGCCAGCAGCGTAGGGGGCCGTACTGAAGCTTTCTTT	CASSVGGRTEAFF
few	NA	TRBV5-6	TRBJ2-5	TGTGCCAGCAGCAGGGACTCCGTGAAGACCCAGTACTTC	CASSRDSVKTQYF
NA	TRBD1	TRBV19	TRBJ2-5	TGTGCCAGTAGTATCGGACAGGGTGGGGAGACCCAGTACTTC	CASSIGQGGETQYF
NA	TRBD2	TRBV2	TRBJ2-1	TGTGCCAGCACCGGCGCGCTAGCGGGGGGAAGGAAGCAGTTCTTC	CASTGALAGGRKQFF
NA	NA	TRBV2	TRBJ2-7	TGTGCCAGCAGCGCAGACAGCTACGAGCAGTACTTC	CASSADSYEQYF
NA	NA	TRBV19	TRBJ1-4	TGTGCCAGTAGTAGGGGCATGAATGAAAAACTGTTTTTT	CASSRGMNEKLFF
NA	TRBD1	TRBV7-6	TRBJ2-3	TGTGCCAGCAGCTTTACAGGGGTGAGCACAGATACGCAGTATTTT	CASSFTGVSTDTQYF